Shown below are 19 T cell receptor beta chains from a single sample sequenced in a study of blood T cells in healthy people across ages. Primed by a sample-barcoded 5' primer and a J-beta primer mix, a second PCR proceeded for about 6 to 11 cycles. TCRdb called the 5' RACE reads again in MiXCR, with one record for every CDR3 protein. There are about 640,000 distinct CDR3 sequences in the sample; approximately 50% occur only once, and more than 35% lies in the top ten. Sequenced: blood. Receptors originate from a man aged 55 to 70 in good health.

The chain has TRBV9 and TRBJ2-1; D may correspond to TRBD1 or TRBD2 (5 bases each). Germline loops: CDR1 SGDLS, CDR2 YYNGEE. There are 13 residues in the CDR3. Trimming took 1 base from V and 8 from J, leaving 10 bases between them. The CDR3 bases are TGTGCCAGCAGCGTACGGGGCTGGGATGAGCAGTTCTTC. Translation gives CASSVRGWDEQFF.

The V gene is TRBV18, the J gene TRBJ1-1; D remains unclear. From germline, CDR1 is KGHSH and CDR2 LQKENI. V shed 5 bases and J shed 1 base, with 11 bases lying between them. The CDR3 has 14 amino acids. The chain's CDR3 is CASSSRPPNTEAFF. CDR3 nucleotide sequence: TGTGCCAGCTCATCCCGGCCACCGAACACTGAAGCTTTCTTT.

The chain employs TRBV29-1 and TRBJ1-2; no reliable D call. There are 12 residues in the CDR3. Germline-derived CDR1 and CDR2 are SQVTM and ANQGSEA. V dropped 6 bases and J dropped 3 bases, with 11 bases sitting between them. The CDR3 is CSVQGRDYGYTF. The DNA of the CDR3 is TGCAGCGTCCAAGGACGGGACTATGGCTACACCTTC.

This chain links TRBV12-5 with TRBJ2-3; unclear D gene. CDR1 is LGHNT and CDR2 is FRNRAP in the germline V gene. CDR3 size: 15 residues. V lost 7 bases and J lost 0, with 14 bases in between. The CDR3 protein is CASVRTGGSTDTQYF. CDR3 nucleotides: TGTGCTAGTGTCCGGACGGGTGGGAGCACAGATACGCAGTATTTT.

This chain uses TRBV28 with TRBJ2-1; 10 bases align to TRBD2. There are 16 residues in the CDR3. V shed 5 bases, J shed 4 bases, and the junction held 8 bases outside the gene matches. The germline CDR1 and CDR2 sequences are MDHEN and SYDVKM. The CDR3 loop reads CASSPGGSGGYNEQFF. As DNA, the CDR3 is TGTGCCAGCAGTCCCGGGGGTAGCGGGGGGTACAATGAGCAGTTCTTC.

This clonotype was seen only a few times. The chain uses TRBV4-2 and TRBJ2-3; 14 nucleotides match TRBD2. The J segment lost 2 bases and the V segment lost 3 bases, leaving 13 bases of the junction unmatched. In germline, CDR1 is LGHNA, CDR2 YNFKEQ. CDR3 length: 20 amino acids. This chain's CDR3 is CASSQEPGLAGDLDTDTQYF. The CDR3 region has the DNA TGTGCCAGCAGCCAGGAACCGGGACTAGCGGGGGATCTTGACACAGATACGCAGTATTTT.

The chain carries TRBV12-3 or TRBV12-4 and TRBJ2-4, with D possibly matching TRBD2 (5 bases). With the DNA end fitting TRBJ2-7 better, the J assignment may be wrong. CDR3 length: 13 amino acids. The CDR3 region has the DNA TGTGCCAGCAGTTTGGTGCGGGTCCGCGAGCAGTACTTC. Translated, it gives CASSLVRVREQYF.

The gene calls are TRBV5-1 and TRBJ2-1; 12 bases align to TRBD2. CDR1 is SGHRS and CDR2 is YFSETQ in the germline V gene. The CDR3 is 15 residues long. V shed 5 bases and J 6 bases; nucleotides not matched to a gene: 6. The CDR3 is CASSRTSGGLNEQFF. CDR3 coding DNA: TGCGCCAGCAGTAGAACTAGCGGGGGGCTCAATGAGCAGTTCTTC.

The chain couples TRBV29-1 to TRBJ2-1, with 7 nucleotides matching TRBD1. This CDR3 comprises 13 residues. Germline values: CDR1 SQVTM, CDR2 ANQGSEA. The V and J ends lost 7 bases and 4 bases, in that order; junction bases with no gene match: 7. The CDR3 sequence: CSAGQRNYNEQFF. The CDR3, as DNA: TGCAGCGCGGGACAGCGAAATTACAATGAGCAGTTCTTC.

This clonotype has only a few counts. The chain couples TRBV29-1 to TRBJ2-5, with TRBD1 matching over 8 bases. Trimming took 6 bases from V and 5 from J; bases not matched to a gene: 8. Per the germline V gene, CDR1 is SQVTM and CDR2 is ANQGSEA. The CDR3 is made up of 13 amino acids. Written as DNA, the CDR3 is TGCAGCGTGACAGGGGAAACTTGGGAGACCCAGTACTTC. Amino acid sequence: CSVTGETWETQYF.

J is TRBJ1-4 and V is TRBV6-2 or TRBV6-3; TRBD1 matches 7 bases. The ends lost 4 bases at V and 4 bases at J; junction bases unmatched: 0. Per the germline V gene, CDR1 is MNHEY and CDR2 is SVGEGT. The CDR3 length is 13 residues. CDR3: CASSWDSNEKLFF. In nucleotides, the CDR3 is TGTGCCAGCAGTTGGGACAGTAATGAAAAACTGTTTTTT.

This chain uses TRBV4-2 with TRBJ2-1, with 11 bases identical to TRBD2. CDR3 length: 18 residues. The junction had 8 bases not matched to a gene; V was cut back by 1 base and J by 3 bases. Per germline, CDR1 LGHNA and CDR2 YNFKEQ. Written as DNA, the CDR3 is TGTGCCAGCAGCCAAGTCGGGCTAGCGGGGGGCCGCTACAATGAGCAGTTCTTC. Translation: CASSQVGLAGGRYNEQFF.

J is TRBJ2-5 and V is TRBV4-1; a weak D match, TRBD1 (7 bases). Trimming stripped 2 bases from V and 5 bases from J, with 18 bases between. The CDR3 extends over 16 amino acids. Germline values: CDR1 MGHRA, CDR2 YSYEKL. The CDR3 is CASSQRGSGGRETQYF. CDR3 sequence (DNA): TGCGCCAGCAGCCAACGGGGCTCAGGGGGGCGGGAGACCCAGTACTTC.

V and J are TRBV4-1 and TRBJ2-5, with 12 bases aligning to TRBD2. Unmatched junction bases numbered 13, after V lost 0 bases and J lost 11 bases. This CDR3 comprises 17 residues. Per the germline V gene, CDR1 is MGHRA and CDR2 is YSYEKL. The CDR3 DNA follows: TGCGCCAGCAGCCAAGATCCCCCTAGCGGGGGGGCCCATGAGCAGTACTTC. Protein sequence: CASSQDPPSGGAHEQYF.

The rearrangement joins TRBV6-5 to TRBJ1-2; D gene ambiguous. The germline V and J ends were trimmed by 5 bases and 2 bases, with 9 bases remaining between them. Germline CDR1 MNHEY, CDR2 SVGAGI. The CDR3 spans 13 residues. The CDR3 is CASSRQENYGYTF. CDR3 coding DNA: TGTGCCAGCAGTCGGCAGGAGAACTATGGCTACACCTTC.

The sample holds a few counts of this clonotype. This sequence joins TRBV5-1 and TRBJ2-7; a weak D match, TRBD1 (7 bases). Trimming took 6 bases from V and 7 from J, leaving 23 bases between them. CDR3 length: 15 amino acids. Germline V gene sequence: CDR1 SGHRS, CDR2 YFSETQ. CDR3 sequence: CASTPGETGSPEQYF. CDR3 in DNA: TGCGCCAGCACCCCGGGGGAGACAGGGTCCCCTGAGCAGTACTTC.

This sequence joins TRBV10-3 and TRBJ2-1; possibly TRBD2 for D (6 bases). CDR1 is ENHRY, CDR2 SYGVKD, per germline. There are 13 residues in the CDR3. Trimming removed 0 bases at V and 7 bases at J, with 7 bases between. CDR3 residues: CAISESGRNEQFF. The CDR3 region has the DNA TGTGCCATCAGTGAGTCAGGGAGGAATGAGCAGTTCTTC.

Turning to this clonotype: The junction departs from germline at one end; a sequencing error may be responsible. V is TRBV10-3 and J is TRBJ2-5; 12 nucleotides agree with TRBD1. Germline-derived CDR1 and CDR2 are ENHRY and SYGVKD. This CDR3 comprises 14 residues. The CDR3 here is CTISGTGGVETQYF. The CDR3 DNA reads TGTACCATCAGCGGGACAGGGGGCGTGGAGACCCAGTACTTC.

This clonotype appeared a few times. V usage is TRBV29-1 and J usage is TRBJ1-2; 8 bases align to TRBD1. CDR3 size: 13 residues. Germline V CDR1 and CDR2: SQVTM, ANQGSEA. The V and J ends lost 6 bases and 5 bases, in that order; junction bases with no gene match: 8. In DNA form, the CDR3 reads TGCAGCGTGAGGACAGGGCGTGTGTATGGCTACACCTTC. Protein: CSVRTGRVYGYTF.